The sequence of this T cell receptor (beta chain) was determined in a study of OX40 agonist ivuxolimab in advanced cancers. Study in general: The dose-escalation cohort was roughly 83% male, with a mean age of around 54 years, ranging roughly 23 to 90. Study-wide findings and caveats: The CD4+ and CD8+ T cells in the blood had expanded clonally by week 6 at 0.1 to 3.0 mg/kg.

Peripheral blood came from all dose cohorts at three timepoints. A remark on this clone: Its antigen remains unidentified.

This table comes from immunoSEQ multiplex PCR, and its TCRdb copy is limited to in-frame clones, with some not included. The top ten hold 5.5% to 8% of the sample, which has tens of thousands of clones, 75% to 90% seen once. Germline CDR1 is SGHNT and CDR2 is YENEEA. Trimming cost V 5 bases and J 2 bases, with 8 bases left between them. CDR3 length: 13 amino acids. V and J are TRBV11-3 and TRBJ2-3, with D hard to call. Source: CD4+ or CD8+ T cells sorted from blood, taken in a trial of the OX40 agonist ivuxolimab. The sequence came from an adult with an advanced solid tumor such as melanoma, head and neck, liver or kidney cancer. The CDR3 sequence is CASSPQDTDTQYF. In DNA form, the CDR3 reads TGTGCCAGCAGCCCTCAAGACACAGATACGCAGTATTTT.